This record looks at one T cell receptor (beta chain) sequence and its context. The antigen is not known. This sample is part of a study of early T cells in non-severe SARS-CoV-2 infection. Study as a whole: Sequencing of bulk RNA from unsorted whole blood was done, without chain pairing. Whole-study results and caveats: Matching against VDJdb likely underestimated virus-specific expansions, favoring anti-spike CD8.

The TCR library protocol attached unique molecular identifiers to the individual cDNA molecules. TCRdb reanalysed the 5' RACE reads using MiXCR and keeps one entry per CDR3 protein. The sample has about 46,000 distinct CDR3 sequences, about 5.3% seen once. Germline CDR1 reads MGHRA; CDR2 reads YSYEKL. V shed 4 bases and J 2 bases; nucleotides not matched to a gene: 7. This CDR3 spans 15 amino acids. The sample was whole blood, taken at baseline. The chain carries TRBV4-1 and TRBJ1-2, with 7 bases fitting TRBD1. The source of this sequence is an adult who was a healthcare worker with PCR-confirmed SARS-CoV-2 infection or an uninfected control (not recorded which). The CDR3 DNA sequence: TGCGCCAGCAGCCGGGACAGCTCCTCGAACTATGGCTACACCTTC. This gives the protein CASSRDSSSNYGYTF.